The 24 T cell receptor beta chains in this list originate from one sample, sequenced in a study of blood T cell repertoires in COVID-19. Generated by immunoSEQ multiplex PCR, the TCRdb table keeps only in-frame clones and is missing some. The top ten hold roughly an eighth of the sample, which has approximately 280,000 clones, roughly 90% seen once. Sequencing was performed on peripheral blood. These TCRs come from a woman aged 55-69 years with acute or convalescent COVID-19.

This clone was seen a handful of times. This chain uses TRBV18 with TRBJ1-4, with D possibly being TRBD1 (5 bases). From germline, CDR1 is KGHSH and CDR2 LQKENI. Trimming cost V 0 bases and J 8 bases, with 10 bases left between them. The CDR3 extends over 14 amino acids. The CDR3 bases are TGTGCCAGCTCACCACCGGGGCGCAGCGAAAAACTGTTTTTT. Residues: CASSPPGRSEKLFF. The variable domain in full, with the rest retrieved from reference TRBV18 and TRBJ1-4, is NAGVMQNPRHLVRRRGQEARLRCSPMKGHSHVYWYRQLPEEGLKFMVYLQKENIIDESGMPKERFSAEFPKEGPSILRIQQVVRGDSAAYFCASSPPGRSEKLFFGSGTQLSVL.

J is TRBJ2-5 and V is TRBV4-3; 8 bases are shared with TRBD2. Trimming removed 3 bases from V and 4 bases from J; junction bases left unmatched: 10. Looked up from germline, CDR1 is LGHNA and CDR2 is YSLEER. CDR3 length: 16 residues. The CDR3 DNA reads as TGCGCCAGCAGCCAGTACCTCGGGAGGGCGGGAGAGACCCAGTACTTC. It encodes CASSQYLGRAGETQYF.

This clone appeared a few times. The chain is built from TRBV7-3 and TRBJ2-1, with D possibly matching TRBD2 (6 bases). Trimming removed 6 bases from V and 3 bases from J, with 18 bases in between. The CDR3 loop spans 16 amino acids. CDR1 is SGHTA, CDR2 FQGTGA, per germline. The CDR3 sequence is CASSARGGNSYNEQFF. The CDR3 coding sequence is TGTGCCAGCAGTGCAAGGGGCGGGAATAGCTACAATGAGCAGTTCTTC.

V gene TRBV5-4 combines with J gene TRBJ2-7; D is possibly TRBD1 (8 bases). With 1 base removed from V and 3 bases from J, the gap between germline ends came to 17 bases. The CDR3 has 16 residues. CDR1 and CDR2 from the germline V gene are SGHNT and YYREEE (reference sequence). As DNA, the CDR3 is TGTGCCAGCAGCTTGCCGACAGGGGAGGGCTACTACGAGCAGTACTTC. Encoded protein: CASSLPTGEGYYEQYF.

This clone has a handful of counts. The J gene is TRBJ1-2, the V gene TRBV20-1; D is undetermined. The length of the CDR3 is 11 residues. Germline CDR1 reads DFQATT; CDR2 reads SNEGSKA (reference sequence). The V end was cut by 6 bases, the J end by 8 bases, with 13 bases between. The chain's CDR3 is CSAGPAGGYTF. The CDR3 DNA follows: TGCAGTGCCGGACCGGCGGGCGGCTACACCTTC.

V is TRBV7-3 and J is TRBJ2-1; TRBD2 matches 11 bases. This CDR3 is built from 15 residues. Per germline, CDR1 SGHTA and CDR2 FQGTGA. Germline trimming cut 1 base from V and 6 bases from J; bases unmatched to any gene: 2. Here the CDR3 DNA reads TGTGCCAGCAGCTTAAATAGCGGGAGGGCCAATGAGCAGTTCTTC. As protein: CASSLNSGRANEQFF.

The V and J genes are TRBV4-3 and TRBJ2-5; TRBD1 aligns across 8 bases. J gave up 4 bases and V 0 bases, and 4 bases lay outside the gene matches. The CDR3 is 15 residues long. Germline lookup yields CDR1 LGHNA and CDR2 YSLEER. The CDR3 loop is CASSQDTGGSETQYF. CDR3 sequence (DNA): TGCGCCAGCAGCCAAGACACAGGGGGGTCAGAGACCCAGTACTTC.

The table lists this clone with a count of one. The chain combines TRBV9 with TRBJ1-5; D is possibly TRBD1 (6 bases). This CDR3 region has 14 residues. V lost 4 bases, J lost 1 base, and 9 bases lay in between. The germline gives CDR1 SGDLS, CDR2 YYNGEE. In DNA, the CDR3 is TGTGCCAGCAGCAAGGGGGAGAGCAATCAGCCCCAGCATTTT. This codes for CASSKGESNQPQHF.

As DNA, the CDR3 is TGTGCCAGCAGCCCCTCAGGGTACTATGGCTACACCTTC. Its protein product is CASSPSGYYGYTF. This sequence joins TRBV2 and TRBJ1-2, with D tentatively TRBD1 (5 bases). There are 13 residues in the CDR3. The V gene lost 6 bases and the J gene lost 3 bases, with 11 bases spanning the gap. Looked up from germline, CDR1 is SNHLY and CDR2 is FYNNEI.

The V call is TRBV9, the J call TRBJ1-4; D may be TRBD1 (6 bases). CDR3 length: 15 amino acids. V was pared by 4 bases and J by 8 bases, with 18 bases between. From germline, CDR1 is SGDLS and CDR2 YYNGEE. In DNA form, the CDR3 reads TGTGCCAGCAGCCTGGGGGGGCAGGGAAGGGAAAAACTGTTTTTT. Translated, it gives CASSLGGQGREKLFF.

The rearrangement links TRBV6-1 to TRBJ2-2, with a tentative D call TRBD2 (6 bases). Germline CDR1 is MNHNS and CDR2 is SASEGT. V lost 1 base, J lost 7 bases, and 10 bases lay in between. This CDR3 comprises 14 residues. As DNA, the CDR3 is TGTGCCAGCAGTGAAGTTTGGCGGGGCGGGGAGCTGTTTTTT. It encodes CASSEVWRGGELFF.

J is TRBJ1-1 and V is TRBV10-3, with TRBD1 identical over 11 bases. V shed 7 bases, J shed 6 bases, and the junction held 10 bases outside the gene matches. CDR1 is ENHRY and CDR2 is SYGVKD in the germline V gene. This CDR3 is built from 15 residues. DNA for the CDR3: TGTGCCATCAACTCGGGACAGGGGGAGATCTCTGAAGCTTTCTTT. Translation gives CAINSGQGEISEAFF.

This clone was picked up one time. CDR3 loop: CASMLRVNTEAFF. In DNA form, the CDR3 reads TGTGCCAGTATGCTCAGGGTGAACACTGAAGCTTTCTTT. J is TRBJ1-1 and V is TRBV19, with D possibly being TRBD1 (5 bases). The CDR3 consists of 13 residues. Looked up from germline, CDR1 is LNHDA and CDR2 is SQIVND (reference sequence). V lost 7 bases and J 0 bases, leaving 9 bases between the germline ends.

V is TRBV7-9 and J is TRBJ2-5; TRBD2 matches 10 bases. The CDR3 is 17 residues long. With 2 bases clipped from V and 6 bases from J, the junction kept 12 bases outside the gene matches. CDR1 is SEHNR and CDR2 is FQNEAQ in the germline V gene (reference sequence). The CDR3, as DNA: TGTGCCAGCAGCTTATCCCCTAGCGGGGGTAGCGGGAAGACCCAGTACTTC. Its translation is CASSLSPSGGSGKTQYF.

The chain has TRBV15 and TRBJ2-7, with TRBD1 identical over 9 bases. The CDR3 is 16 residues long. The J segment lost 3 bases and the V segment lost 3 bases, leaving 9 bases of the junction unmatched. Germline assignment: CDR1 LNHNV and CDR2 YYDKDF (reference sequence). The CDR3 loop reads CATSRGQPGQGYEQYF. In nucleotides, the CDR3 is TGTGCCACCAGCAGGGGACAACCGGGACAGGGCTACGAGCAGTACTTC.

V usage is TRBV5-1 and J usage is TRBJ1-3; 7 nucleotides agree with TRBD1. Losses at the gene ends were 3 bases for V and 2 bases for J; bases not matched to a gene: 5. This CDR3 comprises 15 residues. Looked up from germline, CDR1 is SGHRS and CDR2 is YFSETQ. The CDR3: CASSWTTGTGNTIYF. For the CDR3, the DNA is TGCGCCAGCAGCTGGACGACAGGGACTGGAAACACCATATATTTT.

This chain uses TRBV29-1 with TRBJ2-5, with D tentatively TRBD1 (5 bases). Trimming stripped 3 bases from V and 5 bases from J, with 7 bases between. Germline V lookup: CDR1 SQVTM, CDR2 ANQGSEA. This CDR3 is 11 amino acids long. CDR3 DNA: TGCAGCGTTGACAGGGTGGAGACCCAGTACTTC. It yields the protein CSVDRVETQYF.

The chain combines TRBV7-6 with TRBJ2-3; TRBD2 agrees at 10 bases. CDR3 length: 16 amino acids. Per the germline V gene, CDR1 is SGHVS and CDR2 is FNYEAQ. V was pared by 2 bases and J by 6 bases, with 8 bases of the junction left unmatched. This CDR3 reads CASSLSLAGVADTQYF. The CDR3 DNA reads TGTGCCAGCAGCTTAAGTCTAGCGGGAGTTGCGGATACGCAGTATTTT.

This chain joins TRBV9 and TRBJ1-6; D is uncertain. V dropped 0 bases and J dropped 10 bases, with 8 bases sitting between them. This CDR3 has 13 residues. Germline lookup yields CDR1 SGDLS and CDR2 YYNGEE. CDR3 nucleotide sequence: TGTGCCAGCAGCGTAGGGGCGTCGTCACCCCTCCACTTT. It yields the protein CASSVGASSPLHF.

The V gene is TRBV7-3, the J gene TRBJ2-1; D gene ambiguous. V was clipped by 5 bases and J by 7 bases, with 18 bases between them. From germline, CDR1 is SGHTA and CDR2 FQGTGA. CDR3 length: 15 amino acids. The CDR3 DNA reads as TGTGCCAGCAGCCCCCGTAGCAACAAAAGGAATGAGCAGTTCTTC. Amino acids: CASSPRSNKRNEQFF.

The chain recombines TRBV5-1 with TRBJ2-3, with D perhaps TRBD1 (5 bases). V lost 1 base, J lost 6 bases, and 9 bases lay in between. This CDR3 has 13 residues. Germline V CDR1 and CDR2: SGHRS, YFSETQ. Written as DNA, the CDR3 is TGCGCCAGCAGCTTGCTTAGGGGTGATACGCAGTATTTT. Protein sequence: CASSLLRGDTQYF.

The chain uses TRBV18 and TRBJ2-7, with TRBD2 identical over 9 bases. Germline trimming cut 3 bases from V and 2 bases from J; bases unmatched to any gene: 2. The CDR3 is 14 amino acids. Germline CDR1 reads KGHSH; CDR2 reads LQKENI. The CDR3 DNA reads TGTGCCAGCTCACCTTCTAGCGGGGCCTACGAGCAGTACTTC. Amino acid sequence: CASSPSSGAYEQYF.

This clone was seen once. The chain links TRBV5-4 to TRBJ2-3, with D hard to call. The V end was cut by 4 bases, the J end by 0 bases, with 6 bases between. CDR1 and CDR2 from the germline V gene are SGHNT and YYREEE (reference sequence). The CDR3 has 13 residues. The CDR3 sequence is CASSPPSTDTQYF. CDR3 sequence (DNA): TGTGCCAGCAGCCCCCCGAGCACAGATACGCAGTATTTT. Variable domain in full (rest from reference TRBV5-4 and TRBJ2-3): ETGVTQSPTHLIKTRGQQVTLRCSSQSGHNTVSWYQQALGQGPQFIFQYYREEENGRGNFPPRFSGLQFPNYSSELNVNALELDDSALYLCASSPPSTDTQYFGPGTRLTVL.

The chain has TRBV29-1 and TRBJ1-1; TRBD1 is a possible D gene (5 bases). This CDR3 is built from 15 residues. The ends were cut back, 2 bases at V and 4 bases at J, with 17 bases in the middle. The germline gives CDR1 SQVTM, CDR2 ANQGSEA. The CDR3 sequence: CSVEYRDLTTTEAFF. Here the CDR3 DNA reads TGCAGCGTTGAATACCGGGACTTAACTACCACTGAAGCTTTCTTT. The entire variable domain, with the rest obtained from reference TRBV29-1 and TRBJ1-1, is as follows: SAVISQKPSRDICQRGTSLTIQCQVDSQVTMMFWYRQQPGQSLTLIATANQGSEATYESGFVIDKFPISRPNLTFSTLTVSNMSPEDSSIYLCSVEYRDLTTTEAFFGQGTRLTVV.